This T cell receptor (beta chain) was captured in a study of molecular identifiers for immune sequencing clone quantification. Per germline, CDR1 SGDLS and CDR2 YYNGEE. The CDR3 length is 15 residues. V was pared by 3 bases and J by 3 bases, with 3 bases of the junction left unmatched. When naive CD8 T cells were sorted, they were gated as CD8+CD4-CCR7+CD45RA+. The use of previously described methods and listed TCR primers produced the bulk TCR libraries. TCRdb called the PCR reads again in MiXCR, with one record for every CDR3 protein. The table lists about 510,000 distinct CDR3 sequences, 20% to 25% of them singletons.

The gene calls are TRBV9 and TRBJ2-7, with 13 nucleotides matching TRBD2. This TCR came from a human donor in good health. Some libraries in this study had Jurkat cell RNA spiked in. The material sequenced was naive CD8+ T cells from blood, with Jurkat cell RNA spiked in. The subset was: FACS-sorted CD8+CD4-CCR7+CD45RA+ naive T cells. The CDR3 protein is CASSAGTSGVYEQYF. The CDR3 bases are TGTGCCAGCAGCGCGGGGACTAGCGGGGTCTACGAGCAGTACTTC. Together with reference TRBV9 and TRBJ2-7, the CDR3 gives the full variable domain: DSGVTQTPKHLITATGQRVTLRCSPRSGDLSVYWYQQSLDQGLQFLIQYYNGEERAKGNILERFSAQQFPDLHSELNLSSLELGDSALYFCASSAGTSGVYEQYFGPGTRLTVT.